The 4 T cell receptor beta chains listed next were all sequenced from one sample in a study of cytomegalovirus exposure and HLA in healthy donors. Use of 60 Vbeta and 13 Jbeta primers characterized the PCR. Repertoires were generated with immunoSEQ multiplex PCR, while TCRdb's copy carries only in-frame clones and drops some. The sample includes 85,000 to 120,000 clones, more than 65% of them seen just once. Sequencing was performed on PBMCs. All receptors derive from a woman aged 50 to 60 in good health and CMV-seropositive.

CDR3 in amino acids: CASSDRDRGVINQPQHF. In DNA, the CDR3 is TGTGCCAGCAGTGACCGGGACAGGGGCGTTATCAATCAGCCCCAGCATTTT. The V gene is TRBV6-1, the J gene TRBJ1-5, with 10 bases aligning to TRBD1. J gave up 3 bases and V 3 bases, and 8 bases lay outside the gene matches. Germline V CDR1 and CDR2: MNHNS, SASEGT. The CDR3 length is 17 residues.

The genes are TRBV28 and TRBJ2-7; tentatively, D is TRBD1 (6 bases). Trimming took off 7 bases at V and 2 bases at J, with 21 bases between the two ends. The CDR3 spans 16 residues. CDR1 MDHEN and CDR2 SYDVKM come from the germline V gene. The CDR3 sequence is CASTYWLGDITYEQYF. The CDR3, as DNA: TGTGCCAGCACCTACTGGTTGGGGGACATCACCTACGAGCAGTACTTC. Variable domain in full (rest from reference TRBV28 and TRBJ2-7): DVKVTQSSRYLVKRTGEKVFLECVQDMDHENMFWYRQDPGLGLRLIYFSYDVKMKEKGDIPEGYSVSREKKERFSLILESASTNQTSMYLCASTYWLGDITYEQYFGPGTRLTVT.

The rearrangement links TRBV5-4 to TRBJ2-5; the D gene is possibly TRBD1 (6 bases). Germline lookup yields CDR1 SGHNT and CDR2 YYREEE (reference sequence). V was trimmed by 3 bases and J by 1 base, leaving 7 bases between them. CDR3 length: 13 residues. CDR3 DNA: TGTGCCAGCAGCTCCAGGGGCCAAGAGACCCAGTACTTC. Encoded protein: CASSSRGQETQYF.

This clone was counted only a few times. CDR3 DNA sequence: TGTGCCAGCAGCTTAGATCCGGGCGGGCACTACGAGCAGTACTTC. Amino acids: CASSLDPGGHYEQYF. The gene calls are TRBV7-2 and TRBJ2-7; D is possibly TRBD2 (5 bases). The V gene's germline CDR1 is SGHTA and CDR2 FQGNSA. The CDR3 consists of 15 residues. V lost 1 base, J lost 3 bases, and 13 bases lay in between.